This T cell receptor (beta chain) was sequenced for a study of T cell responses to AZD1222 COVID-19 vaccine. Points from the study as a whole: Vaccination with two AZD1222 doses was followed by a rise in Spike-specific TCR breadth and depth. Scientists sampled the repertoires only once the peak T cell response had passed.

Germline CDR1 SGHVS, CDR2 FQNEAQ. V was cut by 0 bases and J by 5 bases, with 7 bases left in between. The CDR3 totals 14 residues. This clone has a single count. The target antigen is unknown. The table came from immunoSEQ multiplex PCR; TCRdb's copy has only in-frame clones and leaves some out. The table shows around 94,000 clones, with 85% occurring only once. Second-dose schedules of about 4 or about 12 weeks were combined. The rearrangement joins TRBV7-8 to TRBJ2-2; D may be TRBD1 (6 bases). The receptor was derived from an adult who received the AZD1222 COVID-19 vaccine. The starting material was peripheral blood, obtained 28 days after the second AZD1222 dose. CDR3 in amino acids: CASSLARGTGELFF. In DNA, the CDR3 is TGTGCCAGCAGCTTAGCAAGGGGGACCGGGGAGCTGTTTTTT. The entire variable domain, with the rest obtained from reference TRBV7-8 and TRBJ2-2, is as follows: GAGVSQSPRYKVAKRGQDVALRCDPISGHVSLFWYQQALGQGPEFLTYFQNEAQLDKSGLPSDRFFAERPEGSVSTLKIQRTQQEDSAVYLCASSLARGTGELFFGEGSRLTVL.